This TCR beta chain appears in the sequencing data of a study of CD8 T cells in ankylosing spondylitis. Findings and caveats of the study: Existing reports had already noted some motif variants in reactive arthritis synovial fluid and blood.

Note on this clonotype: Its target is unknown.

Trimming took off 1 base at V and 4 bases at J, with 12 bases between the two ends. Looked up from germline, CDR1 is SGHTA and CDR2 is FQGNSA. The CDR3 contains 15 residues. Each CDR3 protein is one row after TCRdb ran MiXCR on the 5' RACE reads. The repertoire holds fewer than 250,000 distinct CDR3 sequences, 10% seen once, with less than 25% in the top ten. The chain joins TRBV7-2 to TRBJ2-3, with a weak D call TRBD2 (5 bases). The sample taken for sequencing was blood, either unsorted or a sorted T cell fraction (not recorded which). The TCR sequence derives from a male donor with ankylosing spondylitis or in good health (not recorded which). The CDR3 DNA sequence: TGTGCCAGCAGCTTAGATCTTCCGGGGTCAGATACGCAGTATTTT. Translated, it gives CASSLDLPGSDTQYF.